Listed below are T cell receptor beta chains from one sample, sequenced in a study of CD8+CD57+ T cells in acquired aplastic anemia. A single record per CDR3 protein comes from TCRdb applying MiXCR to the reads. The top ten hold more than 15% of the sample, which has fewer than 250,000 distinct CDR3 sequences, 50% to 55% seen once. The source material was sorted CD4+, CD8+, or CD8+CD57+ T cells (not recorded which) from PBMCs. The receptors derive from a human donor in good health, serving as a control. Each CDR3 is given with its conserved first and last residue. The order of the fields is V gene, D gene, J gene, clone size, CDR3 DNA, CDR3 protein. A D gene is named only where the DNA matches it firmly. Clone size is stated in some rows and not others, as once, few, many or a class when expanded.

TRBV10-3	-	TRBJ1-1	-	TGTGCCATCAGCGACTCCAGGTTGAACACTGAAGCTTTCTTT	CAISDSRLNTEAFF
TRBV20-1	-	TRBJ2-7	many	TGCAGTGCTAGAGGTAGACAGGCGCCCTACGAGCAGTACTTC	CSARGRQAPYEQYF
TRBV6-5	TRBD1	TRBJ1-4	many	TGTGCCAGCAGTGACACCGGACAGGGACCTGAAAAACTGTTTTTT	CASSDTGQGPEKLFF
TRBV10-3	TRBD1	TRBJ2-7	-	TGTGCCATCAGGAGTGGGACAGGGGAACACTACGAGCAGTACTTC	CAIRSGTGEHYEQYF
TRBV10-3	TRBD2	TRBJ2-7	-	TGTGCCAGCAGCAAAAATCCGGGACTATACTACGAGCAGTACTTC	CASSKNPGLYYEQYF
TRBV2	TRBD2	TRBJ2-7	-	TGTGTCAGCGGGAGGGACGGCCGCTACGAGCAGTACTTC	CVSGRDGRYEQYF
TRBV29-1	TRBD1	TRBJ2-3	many	TGCAGCGTGGCCCAGGGGGAGATACAGTATTTT	CSVAQGEIQYF
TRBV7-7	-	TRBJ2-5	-	TGTGCCAGCAGCTTTGGCTTGGTGGAGACCCAGTACTTC	CASSFGLVETQYF
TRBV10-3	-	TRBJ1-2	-	TGTGCCATCAGTTTTGGGACGACAGTGGGCAATATAGACTACACCTTC	CAISFGTTVGNIDYTF
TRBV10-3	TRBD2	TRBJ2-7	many	TGTGCCATCAGTACGACTAGCGGGGGTGCCACCTACGAGCAGTACTTC	CAISTTSGGATYEQYF
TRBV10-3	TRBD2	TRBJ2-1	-	TGTGCCATCACCGAAGGACTAGGGGCCTACAACGCGCAGTTCTTC	CAITEGLGAYNAQFF
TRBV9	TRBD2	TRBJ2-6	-	TGTGCCAGCCACGGGGGTGGACTAGCGGGGGCCAACGTCCTGACTTTC	CASHGGGLAGANVLTF
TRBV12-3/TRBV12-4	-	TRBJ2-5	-	TGTGCCAGCAGTTTAGCAGAGTTAGGAGGAACCAAGCAGTACTTC	CASSLAELGGTKQYF
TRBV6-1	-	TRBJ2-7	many	TGTGCCAGCAGTCCCCGGGACCTCCCCCCGGGGGAGCAGTACTTC	CASSPRDLPPGEQYF
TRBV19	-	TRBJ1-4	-	TGTGCCAGTAGTGTGTCCGGTGCAACTAATGAAAAACTGTTTTTT	CASSVSGATNEKLFF
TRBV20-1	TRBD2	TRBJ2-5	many	TGCAGTGCTAGTGGCCTTCGACTAGCCCAAGAGACCCAGTACTTC	CSASGLRLAQETQYF
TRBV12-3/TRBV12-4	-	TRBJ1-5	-	TGTGCCAGCAGTTTAACCCCTGATAGCAATCAGCCCCAGCATTTT	CASSLTPDSNQPQHF
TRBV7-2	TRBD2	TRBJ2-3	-	TGTGCCAGCAGCTTAGCGGTTAGGACTAGCGGGGTCCAAATGCAGTATTTT	CASSLAVRTSGVQMQYF
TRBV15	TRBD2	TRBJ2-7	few	TGTGCCACCAGCAGGGGGGGGACCTACGAGCAGTACTTC	CATSRGGTYEQYF
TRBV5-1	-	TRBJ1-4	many	TGCGCCAGCAGCTTTACGCAGGGTACAGGTGAAAAACTGTTTTTT	CASSFTQGTGEKLFF
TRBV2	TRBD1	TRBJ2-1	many	TGTGCCAGCAGTGAACTTGGGGGGACAGGGGCTAGTGAGCAGTTCTTC	CASSELGGTGASEQFF
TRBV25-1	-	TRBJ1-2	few	TGTGCCAGCAGTGAACAGGGGTTGAACTATGGCTACACCTTC	CASSEQGLNYGYTF
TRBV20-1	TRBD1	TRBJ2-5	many	TGCAGTGCTAGCTCGGGACAGGGGTTCAGGGGACAAGAGACCCAGTACTTC	CSASSGQGFRGQETQYF
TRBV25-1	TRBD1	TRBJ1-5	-	TGTGCCAGCCAGCAGACAGGGCATAGCAATCAGCCCCAGCATTTT	CASQQTGHSNQPQHF
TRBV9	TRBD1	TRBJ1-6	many	TGTGCCAGCACCCCGGGACAGTATAATTCACCCCTCCACTTT	CASTPGQYNSPLHF
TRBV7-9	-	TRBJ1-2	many	TGTGCCAGCAGCTTAACTAGTCCCGGGATAACCTATGGCTACACCTTC	CASSLTSPGITYGYTF
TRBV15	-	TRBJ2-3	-	TGTGCCACCAGCAGAGCGACGGCTCGCACAGATACGCAGTATTTT	CATSRATARTDTQYF